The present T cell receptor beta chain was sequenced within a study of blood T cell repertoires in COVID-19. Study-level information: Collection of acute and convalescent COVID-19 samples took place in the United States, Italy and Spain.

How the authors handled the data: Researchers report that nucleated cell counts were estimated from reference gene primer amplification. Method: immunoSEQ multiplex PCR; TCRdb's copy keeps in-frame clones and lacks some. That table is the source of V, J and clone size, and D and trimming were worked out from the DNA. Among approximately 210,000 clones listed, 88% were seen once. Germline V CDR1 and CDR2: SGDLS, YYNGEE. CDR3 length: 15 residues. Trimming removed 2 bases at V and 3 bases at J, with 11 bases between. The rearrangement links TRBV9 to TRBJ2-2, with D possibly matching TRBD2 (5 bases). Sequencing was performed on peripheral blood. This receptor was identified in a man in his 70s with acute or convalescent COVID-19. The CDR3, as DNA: TGTGCCAGCAGCGTCTCCACTAGAGACACCGGGGAGCTGTTTTTT. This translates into CASSVSTRDTGELFF.